Here is one T cell receptor (beta chain) with its context. As yet, its antigen is unknown. The sample is drawn from a study of cytomegalovirus exposure and HLA in healthy donors. Study-level information: Unique TCRs numbering about 87 million, obtained from HLA-typed donors, made up an early data release.

General study results and limits: Researchers reportedly found TCR beta sequences accurately predicted most subjects' HLA-A and HLA-B alleles.

The primer mix had 60 Vbeta and 13 Jbeta primers. The protocol was immunoSEQ multiplex PCR, while the TCRdb copy is restricted to in-frame clones and leaves out a portion. This table has 90,000 to 120,000 clones, roughly 69% appearing once. The sample taken for sequencing was PBMCs. The origin of this receptor is a man aged 30 to 39 in good health and CMV-seropositive.

CDR3 residues: CASSDRGHVTEAFF. In DNA form, the CDR3 reads TGTGCCAGCAGCGACAGGGGGCACGTCACTGAAGCTTTCTTT. The chain carries TRBV6-5 and TRBJ1-1; 10 bases map to TRBD1. This CDR3 region has 14 residues. Trimming at V came to 6 bases and at J to 4 bases, leaving 5 bases not matched to a gene. Germline V gene lookup returns CDR1 MNHEY and CDR2 SVGAGI.